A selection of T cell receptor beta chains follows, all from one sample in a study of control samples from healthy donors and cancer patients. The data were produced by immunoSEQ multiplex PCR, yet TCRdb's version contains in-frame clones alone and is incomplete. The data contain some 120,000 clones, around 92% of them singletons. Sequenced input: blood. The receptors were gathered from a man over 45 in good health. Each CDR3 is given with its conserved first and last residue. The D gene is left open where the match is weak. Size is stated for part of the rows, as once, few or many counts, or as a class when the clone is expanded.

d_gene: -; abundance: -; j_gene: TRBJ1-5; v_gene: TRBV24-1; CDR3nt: TGTGCCACCAGTGGCCGAGATTTGAATCAGCCCCAGCATTTT; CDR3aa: CATSGRDLNQPQHF
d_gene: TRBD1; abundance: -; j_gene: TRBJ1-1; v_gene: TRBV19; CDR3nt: TGTGCCAGTAGTCGTGACCGTCCTATGACAGGGGGGACTGAAGCTTTCTTT; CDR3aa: CASSRDRPMTGGTEAFF
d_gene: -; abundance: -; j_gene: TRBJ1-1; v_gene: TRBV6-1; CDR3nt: TGTGCCAGCAGTTGGACGTTAGGGGTCGACACTGAAGCTTTCTTT; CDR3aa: CASSWTLGVDTEAFF
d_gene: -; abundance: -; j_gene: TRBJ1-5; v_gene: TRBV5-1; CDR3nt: TGCGCCAGCAGCTTCAACGGGAATCAGCCCCAGCATTTT; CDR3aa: CASSFNGNQPQHF
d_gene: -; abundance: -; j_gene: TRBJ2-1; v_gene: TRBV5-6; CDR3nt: TGTGCCAGCAGCTCCTTAGCGAATGAGCAGTTCTTC; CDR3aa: CASSSLANEQFF
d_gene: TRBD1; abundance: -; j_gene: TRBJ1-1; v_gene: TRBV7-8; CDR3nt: TGTGCCAGCAGCTTAGCGACAGGGGGCAGGACTGAAGCTTTCTTT; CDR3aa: CASSLATGGRTEAFF
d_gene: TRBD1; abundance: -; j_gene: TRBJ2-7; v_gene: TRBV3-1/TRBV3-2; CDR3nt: TGTGCCAGCAGCCAAGGGGACAGTTCCTACGAGCAGTACTTC; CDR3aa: CASSQGDSSYEQYF
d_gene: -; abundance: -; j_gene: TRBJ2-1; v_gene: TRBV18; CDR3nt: TGTGCCAACTCACCATCCGGGGGTGCCCATAATTACAATGAGCAGTTCTTC; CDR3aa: CANSPSGGAHNYNEQFF
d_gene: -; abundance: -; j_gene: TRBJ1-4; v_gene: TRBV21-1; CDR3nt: TGTGCCAGCAGCAAAAAGCTCCTTTTCCTGCGGGAAAAACTGTTTTTT; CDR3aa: CASSKKLLFLREKLFF
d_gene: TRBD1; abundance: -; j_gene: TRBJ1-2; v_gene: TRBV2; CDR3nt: TGTGCCAGCAGCGACAGGGGTTACTATGGCTACACCTTC; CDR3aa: CASSDRGYYGYTF
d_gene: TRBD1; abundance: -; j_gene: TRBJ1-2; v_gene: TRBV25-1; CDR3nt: TGTGCCAGCAGTGATGACAGGGAAAGGGGCTATGGCTACACCTTC; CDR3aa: CASSDDRERGYGYTF
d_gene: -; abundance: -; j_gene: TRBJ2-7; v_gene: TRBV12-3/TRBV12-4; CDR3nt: TGTGCCAGCAGTTTATTACAGGGCGAGCAGTACTTC; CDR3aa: CASSLLQGEQYF
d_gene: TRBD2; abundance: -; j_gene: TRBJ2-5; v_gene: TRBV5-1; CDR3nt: TGCGCCAGCAGCCCAGCGGGGGGGCAAGAGACCCAGTACTTC; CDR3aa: CASSPAGGQETQYF
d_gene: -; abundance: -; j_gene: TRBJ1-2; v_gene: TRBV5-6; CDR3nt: TGTGCCAGCAGCTGGGGGTTATATGGCTACACCTTC; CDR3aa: CASSWGLYGYTF
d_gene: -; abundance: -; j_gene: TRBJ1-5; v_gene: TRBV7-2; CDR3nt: TGTGCCAGCAGCTCTAGAGGGGTGAATCAGCCCCAGCATTTT; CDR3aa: CASSSRGVNQPQHF
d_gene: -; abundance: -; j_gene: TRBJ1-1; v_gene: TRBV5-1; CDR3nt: TGCGCCAGCAGCTTGGGGCGGGTGAACACTGAAGCTTTCTTT; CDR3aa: CASSLGRVNTEAFF
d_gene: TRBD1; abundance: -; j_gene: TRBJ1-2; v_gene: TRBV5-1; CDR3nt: TGCGCCAGCAGTTCGTCCAGGGGGCGAGATACAAGGAACTATGGCTACACCTTC; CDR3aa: CASSSSRGRDTRNYGYTF
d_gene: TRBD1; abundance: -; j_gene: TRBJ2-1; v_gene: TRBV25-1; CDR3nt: TGTGCCAGCAGTGATGACAGGGAGTACAATGAGCAGTTCTTC; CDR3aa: CASSDDREYNEQFF
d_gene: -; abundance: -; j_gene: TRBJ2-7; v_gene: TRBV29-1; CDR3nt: TGCAGCGTTGAGGGAGGACAGGAGAGATCCTACGAGCAGTACTTC; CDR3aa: CSVEGGQERSYEQYF
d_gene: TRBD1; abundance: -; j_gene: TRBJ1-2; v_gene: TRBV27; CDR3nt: TGTGCCACTCTACAGGGGAACTATGGCTACACCTTC; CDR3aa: CATLQGNYGYTF
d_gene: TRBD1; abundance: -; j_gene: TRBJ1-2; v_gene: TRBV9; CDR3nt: TGTGCCAGCAGCGCCAAAGACAGGGAAGGCCCTGGCTACACCTTC; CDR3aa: CASSAKDREGPGYTF
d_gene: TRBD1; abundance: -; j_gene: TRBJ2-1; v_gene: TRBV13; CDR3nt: TGTGCCAGCAGCGACGCCGACAGGGGGCGTAGCTCCTACAATGAGCAGTTCTTC; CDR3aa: CASSDADRGRSSYNEQFF
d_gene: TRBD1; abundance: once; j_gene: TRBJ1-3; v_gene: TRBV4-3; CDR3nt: TGCGCCAGCAGCCCGGGGGACAGGGCTGGAAACACCATATATTTT; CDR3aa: CASSPGDRAGNTIYF
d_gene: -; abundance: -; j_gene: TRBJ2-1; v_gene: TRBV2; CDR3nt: TGTGCCAGCAGTGAAGCGGCTAGCCTTGTCGAGTTCTTC; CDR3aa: CASSEAASLVEFF
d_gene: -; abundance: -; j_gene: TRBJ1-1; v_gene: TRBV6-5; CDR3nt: TGTGCCAGCAAATTAATCGAGGAAAAGAACACTGAAGCTTTCTTT; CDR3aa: CASKLIEEKNTEAFF
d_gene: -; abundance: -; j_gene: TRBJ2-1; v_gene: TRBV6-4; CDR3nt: TGTGCCAGCAGTTTCGCCGGGACGGACTACAATGAGCAGTTCTTC; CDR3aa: CASSFAGTDYNEQFF